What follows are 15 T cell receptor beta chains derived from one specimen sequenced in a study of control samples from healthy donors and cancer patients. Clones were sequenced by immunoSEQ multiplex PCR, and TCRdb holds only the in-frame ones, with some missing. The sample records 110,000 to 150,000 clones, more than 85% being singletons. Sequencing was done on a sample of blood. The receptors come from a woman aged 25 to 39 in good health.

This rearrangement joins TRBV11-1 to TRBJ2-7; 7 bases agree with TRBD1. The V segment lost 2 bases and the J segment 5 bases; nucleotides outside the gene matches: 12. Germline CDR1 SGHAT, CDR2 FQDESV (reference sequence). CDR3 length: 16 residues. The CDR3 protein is CASSLLSYRGGNEQYF. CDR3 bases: TGTGCCAGCAGCTTACTGTCCTACAGGGGTGGGAACGAGCAGTACTTC.

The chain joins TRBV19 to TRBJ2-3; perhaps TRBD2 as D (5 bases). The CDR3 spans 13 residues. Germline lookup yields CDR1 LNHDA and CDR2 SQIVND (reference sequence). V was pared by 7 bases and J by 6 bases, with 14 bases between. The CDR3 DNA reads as TGTGCCAGTACCCATGGACCGGGGGATACGCAGTATTTT. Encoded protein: CASTHGPGDTQYF.

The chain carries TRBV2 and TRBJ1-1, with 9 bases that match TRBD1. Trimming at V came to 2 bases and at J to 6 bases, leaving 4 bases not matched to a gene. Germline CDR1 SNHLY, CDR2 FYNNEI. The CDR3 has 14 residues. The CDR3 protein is CASSETGTGSEAFF. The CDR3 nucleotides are TGTGCCAGCAGTGAAACTGGGACAGGGTCTGAAGCTTTCTTT.

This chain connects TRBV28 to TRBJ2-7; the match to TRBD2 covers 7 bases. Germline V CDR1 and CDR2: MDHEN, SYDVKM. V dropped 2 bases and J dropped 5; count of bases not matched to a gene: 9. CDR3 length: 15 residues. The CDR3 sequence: CASSLVTGTNDEQYF. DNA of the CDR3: TGTGCCAGCAGTTTAGTAACCGGGACTAACGACGAGCAGTACTTC.

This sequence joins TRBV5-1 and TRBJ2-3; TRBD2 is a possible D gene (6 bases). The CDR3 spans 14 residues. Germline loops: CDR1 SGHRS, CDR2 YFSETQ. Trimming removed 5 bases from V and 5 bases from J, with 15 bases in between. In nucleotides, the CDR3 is TGCGCCAGCAGAGGCGGGGTAGGTGGAGATACGCAGTATTTT. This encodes CASRGGVGGDTQYF.

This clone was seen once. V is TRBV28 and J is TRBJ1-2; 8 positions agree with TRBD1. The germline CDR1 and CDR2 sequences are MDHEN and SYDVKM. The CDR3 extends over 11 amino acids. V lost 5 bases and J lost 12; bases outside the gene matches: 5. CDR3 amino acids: CASSATTGDTF. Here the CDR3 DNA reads TGTGCCAGCAGTGCCACGACAGGGGACACCTTC.

CDR3 in DNA: TGCGCCAGCAGTAAGGTCGCGGGAGTGCGTGAGCAGTACTTC. As protein: CASSKVAGVREQYF. J is TRBJ2-7 and V is TRBV5-1, with TRBD2 identical over 7 bases. Germline V gives CDR1 SGHRS, CDR2 YFSETQ. This CDR3 has 14 amino acids. V dropped 5 bases and J dropped 7; count of bases not matched to a gene: 12.

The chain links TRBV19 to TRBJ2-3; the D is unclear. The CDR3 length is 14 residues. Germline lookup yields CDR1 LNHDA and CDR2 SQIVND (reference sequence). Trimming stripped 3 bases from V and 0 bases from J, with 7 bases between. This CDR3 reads CASSIRASTDTQYF. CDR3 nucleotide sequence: TGTGCCAGTAGTATTAGGGCTAGCACAGATACGCAGTATTTT.

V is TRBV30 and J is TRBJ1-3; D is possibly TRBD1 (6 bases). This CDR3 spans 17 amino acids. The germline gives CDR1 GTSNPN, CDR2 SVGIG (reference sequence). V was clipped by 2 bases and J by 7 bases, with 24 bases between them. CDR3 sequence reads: CAWSSPTGRTSVNTIYF. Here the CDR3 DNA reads TGTGCCTGGAGTTCCCCGACAGGCCGAACCTCTGTGAACACCATATATTTT.

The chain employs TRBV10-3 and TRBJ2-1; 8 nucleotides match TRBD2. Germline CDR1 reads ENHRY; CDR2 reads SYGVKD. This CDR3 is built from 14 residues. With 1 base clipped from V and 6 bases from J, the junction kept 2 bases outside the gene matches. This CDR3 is CAISEYSGINEQFF. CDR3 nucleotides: TGTGCCATCAGTGAGTATAGCGGGATCAATGAGCAGTTCTTC.

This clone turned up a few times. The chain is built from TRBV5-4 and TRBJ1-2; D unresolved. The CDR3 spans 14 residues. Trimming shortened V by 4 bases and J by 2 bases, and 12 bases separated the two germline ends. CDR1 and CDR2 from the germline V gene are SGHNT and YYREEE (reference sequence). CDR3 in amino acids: CASSPPWGNYGYTF. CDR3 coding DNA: TGTGCCAGCAGCCCACCGTGGGGAAACTATGGCTACACCTTC.

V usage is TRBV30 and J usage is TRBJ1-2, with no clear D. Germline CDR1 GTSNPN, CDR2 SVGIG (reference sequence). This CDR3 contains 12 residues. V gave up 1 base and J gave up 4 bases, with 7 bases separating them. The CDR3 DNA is TGTGCCTGGAGTGACAGTCCCTATGGCTACACCTTC. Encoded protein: CAWSDSPYGYTF.

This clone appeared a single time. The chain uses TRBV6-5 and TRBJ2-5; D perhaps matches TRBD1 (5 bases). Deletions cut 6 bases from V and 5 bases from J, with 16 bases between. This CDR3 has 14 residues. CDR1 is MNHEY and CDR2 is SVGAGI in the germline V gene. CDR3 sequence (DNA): TGTGCCAGCAGCCCCTATTCGTGGGGCGAGACCCAGTACTTC. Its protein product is CASSPYSWGETQYF.

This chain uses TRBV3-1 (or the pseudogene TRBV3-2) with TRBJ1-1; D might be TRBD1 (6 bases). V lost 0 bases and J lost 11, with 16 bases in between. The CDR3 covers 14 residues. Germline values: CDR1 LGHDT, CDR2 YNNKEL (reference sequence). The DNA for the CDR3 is TGTGCCAGCAGCCAAGATGGCGCGGCAGGGGCGGCTTTCTTT. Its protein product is CASSQDGAAGAAFF.

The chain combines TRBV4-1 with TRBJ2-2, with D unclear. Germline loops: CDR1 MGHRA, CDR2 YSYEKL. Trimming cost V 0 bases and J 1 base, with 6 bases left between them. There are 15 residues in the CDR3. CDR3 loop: CASSQDRRNTGELFF. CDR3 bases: TGCGCCAGCAGCCAAGATCGAAGGAACACCGGGGAGCTGTTTTTT.